The 20 T cell receptor beta chains in this list originate from one sample, sequenced in a study of T cell changes during pregnancy in multiple sclerosis. Assay: immunoSEQ multiplex PCR; the TCRdb copy retains only in-frame clones and omits some. In the table there are more than 45,000 clones, 92% of which are singletons. Sequenced material: CD4+ T cells from peripheral blood mononuclear cells, taken after pregnancy. The receptors come from a female donor with multiple sclerosis, enrolled in a pregnancy study.

The V and J genes are TRBV18 and TRBJ1-3; no definite D call. CDR3 length equals 15 residues. CDR1 and CDR2 from the germline V gene are KGHSH and LQKENI. V lost 3 bases, J lost 2 bases, and 11 bases lay in between. CDR3 nucleotide sequence: TGTGCCAGCTCACCGGGCTCACCCACTGGAAACACCATATATTTT. Protein: CASSPGSPTGNTIYF.

This chain joins TRBV28 and TRBJ1-1; D might be TRBD1 (5 bases). CDR1 is MDHEN, CDR2 SYDVKM, per germline. The CDR3 covers 11 residues. Trimming shortened V by 10 bases and J by 4 bases, and 10 bases separated the two germline ends. The CDR3 sequence is CATRTSTEAFF. In nucleotides, the CDR3 is TGTGCCACCCGGACAAGCACTGAAGCTTTCTTT.

The chain carries TRBV18 and TRBJ1-3, with D unresolved. The CDR3 length is 17 residues. CDR1 KGHSH and CDR2 LQKENI come from the germline V gene. Trimming left V 5 bases short and J 0 bases short, with 17 bases between. The CDR3 coding sequence is TGTGCCAGCTCAGAGATGTCCGTGCGGAGCTCTGGAAACACCATATATTTT. Translating gives CASSEMSVRSSGNTIYF.

The V call is TRBV5-8, the J call TRBJ2-3; 7 bases are a match to TRBD2. This CDR3 contains 12 residues. The ends lost 9 bases at V and 4 bases at J; junction bases unmatched: 5. Germline CDR1 is SGHTS and CDR2 is YDEGEE. CDR3 amino acids: CATAGASDTQYF. CDR3 sequence (DNA): TGTGCCACGGCGGGAGCTTCAGATACGCAGTATTTT. Full variable domain (outside the CDR3, taken from reference TRBV5-8 and TRBJ2-3): EAGVTQSPTHLIKTRGQQATLRCSPISGHTSVYWYQQALGLGLQFLLWYDEGEERNRGNFPPRFSGRQFPNYSSELNVNALELEDSALYLCATAGASDTQYFGPGTRLTVL.

The rearrangement joins TRBV15 to TRBJ1-4, with TRBD1 identical over 10 bases. CDR1 is LNHNV, CDR2 YYDKDF, per germline (reference sequence). The CDR3 runs 18 residues. V lost 0 bases and J lost 6; bases outside the gene matches: 10. As DNA, the CDR3 is TGTGCCACCAGCAGAGATTTGGCGGGAGGGACAGGGGATGAAAAACTGTTTTTT. Translating it yields CATSRDLAGGTGDEKLFF.

The genes are TRBV11-3 and TRBJ2-3, with 10 bases identical to TRBD2. V was pared by 4 bases and J by 1 base, with 2 bases of the junction left unmatched. The CDR3 totals 15 residues. Germline V gene data show CDR1 as SGHNT and CDR2 as YENEEA. CDR3 amino acids: CASSSSGRRTDTQYF. The CDR3 DNA is TGTGCCAGCAGCTCTAGCGGGAGACGCACAGATACGCAGTATTTT.

J is TRBJ2-4 and V is TRBV18, with 8 nucleotides matching TRBD2. J was trimmed by 0 bases and V by 3 bases; bases with no gene match: 4. This CDR3 has 16 residues. CDR1 and CDR2 from the germline V gene are KGHSH and LQKENI. The CDR3 nucleotides read TGTGCCAGCTCACCTGGGCTAGCGGGAGCCAAAAACATTCAGTACTTC. Protein: CASSPGLAGAKNIQYF.

The gene calls are TRBV13 and TRBJ1-2, with D possibly being TRBD1 (6 bases). Trimming cost V 3 bases and J 8 bases, with 19 bases left between them. CDR3 size: 15 residues. Germline-derived CDR1 and CDR2 are PRHDT and FYEKMQ (reference sequence). For the CDR3, the DNA is TGTGCCAGCAGCTTTACAGGGTCCCTGGGTCGCGGCTACACCTTC. This encodes CASSFTGSLGRGYTF. The variable domain in full, completed from reference TRBV13 and TRBJ1-2, reads AAGVIQSPRHLIKEKRETATLKCYPIPRHDTVYWYQQGPGQDPQFLISFYEKMQSDKGSIPDRFSAQQFSDYHSELNMSSLELGDSALYFCASSFTGSLGRGYTFGSGTRLTVV.

The chain is built from TRBV11-2 and TRBJ2-7, with 7 bases matching TRBD1. Germline CDR1 and CDR2: SGHAT and FQNNGV. The CDR3 has 15 residues. The V gene end was trimmed by 1 base and the J gene end by 1 base; junction bases not matched to a gene: 4. CDR3 in amino acids: CASSLVSGGSYEQYF. In DNA, the CDR3 is TGTGCCAGCAGCTTAGTGTCAGGGGGTTCCTACGAGCAGTACTTC.

Concerning this clone: This sample also contains other DNA sequences that code for the same CDR3. The CDR3 is CASSLLSNQPQHF. The CDR3 region has the DNA TGTGCCAGCAGCCTCCTTAGCAATCAGCCCCAGCATTTT. The gene calls are TRBV7-2 and TRBJ1-5; D not certain. The CDR3 has 13 amino acids. V lost 5 bases and J 0 bases, leaving 5 bases between the germline ends. Germline lookup yields CDR1 SGHTA and CDR2 FQGNSA.

The chain joins TRBV28 to TRBJ1-2; D gene ambiguous. The ends were cut back, 4 bases at V and 2 bases at J, with 2 bases in the middle. The CDR3 loop spans 11 amino acids. Per germline, CDR1 MDHEN and CDR2 SYDVKM. CDR3 amino acids: CASSSNYGYTF. The DNA of the CDR3 is TGTGCCAGCAGTTCGAACTATGGCTACACCTTC.

The chain uses TRBV7-2 and TRBJ2-1; 8 bases are a match to TRBD2. CDR1 is SGHTA and CDR2 is FQGNSA in the germline V gene. The CDR3 extends over 18 amino acids. The V gene end was trimmed by 6 bases and the J gene end by 1 base; junction bases not matched to a gene: 14. The chain's CDR3 is CASSAGLAAGGSYNEQFF. For the CDR3, the DNA is TGTGCCAGCAGTGCCGGACTAGCCGCTGGAGGGTCCTACAATGAGCAGTTCTTC.

This CDR3 reads CASSALQGIYEKLFF. The DNA for the CDR3 is TGTGCCAGCAGTGCGCTACAGGGGATCTACGAAAAACTGTTTTTT. The chain uses TRBV28 and TRBJ1-4; 7 positions agree with TRBD1. There are 15 residues in the CDR3. The junction had 11 bases not matched to a gene; V was cut back by 5 bases and J by 8 bases. Germline V gene data show CDR1 as MDHEN and CDR2 as SYDVKM.

This clone showed up just once. The rearrangement uses TRBV19 and TRBJ1-1; maybe TRBD1 (5 bases). Trimming stripped 5 bases from V and 0 bases from J, with 13 bases between. CDR3 length equals 15 residues. Germline assignment: CDR1 LNHDA and CDR2 SQIVND (reference sequence). The CDR3 DNA reads as TGTGCCAGTAGTGGCGGTAGACAGATGAACACTGAAGCTTTCTTT. This encodes CASSGGRQMNTEAFF.

The gene calls are TRBV5-4 and TRBJ2-1; 9 nucleotides align to TRBD1. Trimming cost V 3 bases and J 10 bases; bases outside gene matches: 11. The CDR3 is 15 residues long. Looked up from germline, CDR1 is SGHNT and CDR2 is YYREEE (reference sequence). The CDR3 is CASSSGTGTAGEQFF. DNA of the CDR3: TGTGCCAGCAGCTCCGGGACAGGGACCGCCGGAGAGCAGTTCTTC.

The chain has TRBV11-2 and TRBJ1-2; 7 nucleotides line up with TRBD1. The trim removed 5 bases at V and 2 bases at J, leaving 5 bases unmatched. Germline CDR1 is SGHAT and CDR2 is FQNNGV. This CDR3 is built from 14 residues. The CDR3 DNA follows: TGTGCCAGCAGCCCCGGGACAGCAAACTATGGCTACACCTTC. Translation gives CASSPGTANYGYTF.

This sequence joins TRBV27 and TRBJ2-1, with TRBD2 identical over 13 bases. The CDR3 loop spans 18 amino acids. CDR1 and CDR2 (germline): MNHEY, SMNVEV (reference sequence). The V and J ends lost 4 bases and 6 bases, in that order; junction bases with no gene match: 12. CDR3 sequence (DNA): TGTGCCAGCAGTTCACCGAAACTAGCGGGAGGGCCGGGCAATGAGCAGTTCTTC. It codes for CASSSPKLAGGPGNEQFF.

Only one count was recorded for this clone. The chain links TRBV6-1 to TRBJ1-2; D remains ambiguous. This CDR3 comprises 15 residues. Trimming shortened V by 0 bases and J by 8 bases, and 16 bases separated the two germline ends. From germline, CDR1 is MNHNS and CDR2 SASEGT. DNA of the CDR3: TGTGCCAGCAGTGAAGCGCTTTCGGGTAATAGAGGCTACACCTTC. Encoded protein: CASSEALSGNRGYTF.

This clone was observed a single time. The rearrangement links TRBV11-3 to TRBJ2-1; TRBD2 matches at 8 bases. CDR3 length: 15 amino acids. Germline V gene lookup returns CDR1 SGHNT and CDR2 YENEEA. The V segment lost 1 base and the J segment 6 bases; nucleotides outside the gene matches: 5. The CDR3 DNA reads as TGTGCCAGCAGCTTAGCCCGGGGGGGACTCAATGAGCAGTTCTTC. Protein: CASSLARGGLNEQFF. Variable domain in full (rest from reference TRBV11-3 and TRBJ2-1): EAGVVQSPRYKIIEKKQPVAFWCNPISGHNTLYWYLQNLGQGPELLIRYENEEAVDDSQLPKDRFSAERLKGVDSTLKIQPAELGDSAVYLCASSLARGGLNEQFFGPGTRLTVL.

The rearrangement joins TRBV30 to TRBJ1-6, with 9 positions matching TRBD1. After removal of 1 base from V and 5 bases from J, the junction contained 3 bases not matched to a gene. This CDR3 region has 15 residues. The germline V gene has CDR1 GTSNPN and CDR2 SVGIG (reference sequence). The CDR3 DNA is TGTGCCTGGAGTGCCGGGACAGGGCATAATTCACCCCTCCACTTT. Translated: CAWSAGTGHNSPLHF.